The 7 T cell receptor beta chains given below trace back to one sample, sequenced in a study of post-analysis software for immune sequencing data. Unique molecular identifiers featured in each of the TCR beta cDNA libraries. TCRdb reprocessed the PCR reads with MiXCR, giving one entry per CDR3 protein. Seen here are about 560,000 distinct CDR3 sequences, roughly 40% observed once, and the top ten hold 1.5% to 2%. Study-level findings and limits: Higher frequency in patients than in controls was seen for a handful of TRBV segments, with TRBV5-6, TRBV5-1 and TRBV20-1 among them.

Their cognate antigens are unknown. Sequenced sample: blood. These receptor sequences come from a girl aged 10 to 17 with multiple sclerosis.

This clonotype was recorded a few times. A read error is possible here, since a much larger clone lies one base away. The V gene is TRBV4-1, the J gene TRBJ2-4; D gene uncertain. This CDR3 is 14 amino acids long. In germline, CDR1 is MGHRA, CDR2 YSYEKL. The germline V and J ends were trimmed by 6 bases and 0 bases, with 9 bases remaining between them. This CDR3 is CASSVTLAKNIQYF. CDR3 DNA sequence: TGCGCCAGCAGTGTTACCCTAGCCAAAAACATTCAGTACTTC.

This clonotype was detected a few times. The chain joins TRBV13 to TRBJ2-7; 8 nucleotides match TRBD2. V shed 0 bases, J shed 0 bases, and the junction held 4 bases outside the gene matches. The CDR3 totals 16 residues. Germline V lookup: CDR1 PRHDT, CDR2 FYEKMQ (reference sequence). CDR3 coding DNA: TGTGCCAGCAGCTTAGGACTAGCGGTGAGCTCCTACGAGCAGTACTTC. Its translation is CASSLGLAVSSYEQYF.

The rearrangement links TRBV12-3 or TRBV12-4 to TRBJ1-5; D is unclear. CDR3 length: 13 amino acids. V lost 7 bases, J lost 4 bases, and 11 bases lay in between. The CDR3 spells CASKGSQNQPQHF. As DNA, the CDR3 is TGTGCCAGCAAAGGGTCACAAAATCAGCCCCAGCATTTT.

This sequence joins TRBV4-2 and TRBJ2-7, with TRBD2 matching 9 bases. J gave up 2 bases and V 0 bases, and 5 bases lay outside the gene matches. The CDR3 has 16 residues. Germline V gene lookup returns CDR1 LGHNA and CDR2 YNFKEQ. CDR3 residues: CASSQESSGVPYEQYF. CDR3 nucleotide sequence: TGTGCCAGCAGCCAAGAATCTAGCGGGGTTCCCTACGAGCAGTACTTC.

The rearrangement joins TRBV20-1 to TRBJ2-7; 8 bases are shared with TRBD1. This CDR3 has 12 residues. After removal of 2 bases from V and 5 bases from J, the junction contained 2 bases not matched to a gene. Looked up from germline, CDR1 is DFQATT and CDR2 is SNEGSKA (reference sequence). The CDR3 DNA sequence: TGCAGTGCTAGATCAGGGGGCCACGAGCAGTACTTC. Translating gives CSARSGGHEQYF.

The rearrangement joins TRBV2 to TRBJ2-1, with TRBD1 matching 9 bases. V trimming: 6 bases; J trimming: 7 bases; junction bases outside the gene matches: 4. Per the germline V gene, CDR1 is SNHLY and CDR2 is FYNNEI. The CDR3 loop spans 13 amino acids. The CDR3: CASRSDRGNEQFF. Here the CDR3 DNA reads TGTGCCAGCAGGTCTGACAGGGGGAATGAGCAGTTCTTC.

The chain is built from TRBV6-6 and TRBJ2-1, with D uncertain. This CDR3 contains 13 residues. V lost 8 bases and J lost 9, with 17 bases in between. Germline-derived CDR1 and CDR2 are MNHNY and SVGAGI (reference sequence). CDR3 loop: CASHVDLGGEQFF. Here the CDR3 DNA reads TGTGCCAGCCATGTCGACTTAGGTGGTGAGCAGTTCTTC.